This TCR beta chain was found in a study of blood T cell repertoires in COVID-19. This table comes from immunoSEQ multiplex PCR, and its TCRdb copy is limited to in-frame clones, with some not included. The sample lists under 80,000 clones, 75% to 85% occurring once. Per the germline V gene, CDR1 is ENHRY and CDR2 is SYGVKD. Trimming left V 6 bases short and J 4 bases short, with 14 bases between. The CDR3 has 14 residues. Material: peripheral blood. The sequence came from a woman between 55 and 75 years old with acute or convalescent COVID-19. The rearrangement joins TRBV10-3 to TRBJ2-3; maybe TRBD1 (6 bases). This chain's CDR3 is CAIRAAGDPDTQYF. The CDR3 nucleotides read TGTGCCATCAGGGCAGCAGGGGACCCAGATACGCAGTATTTT.